This T cell receptor beta chain is drawn from a study of T cell responses to AZD1222 COVID-19 vaccine. Generated by immunoSEQ multiplex PCR, the TCRdb table keeps only in-frame clones and is missing some. The table records 150,000 to 180,000 clones, less than 90% of them present only once. CDR1 and CDR2 from the germline V gene are SGHVS and FQNEAQ. CDR3 length: 14 residues. V was pared by 2 bases and J by 3 bases, with 8 bases between. This sequence joins TRBV7-8 and TRBJ1-3; D is undetermined. This TCR derives from an adult in good health. Sample: peripheral blood, taken on day 0 of MenACWY control vaccination. The CDR3 sequence: CASSLRENGNTIYF. DNA of the CDR3: TGTGCCAGCAGCTTAAGGGAAAATGGAAACACCATATATTTT.